The next 15 T cell receptor beta chains were all read from a single sample in a study of shared clonotypes between healthy human individuals. Here immunoSEQ multiplex PCR was the method, and the copy in TCRdb shows in-frame clones only, minus some. The table shows approximately 2.5 million clones, with 93% occurring only once. Sequencing input: naive CD4+ T cells from PBMCs. Indicated subset: CD45RA+ positively selected. These receptors all stem from a man in his late teens or twenties in good health. Some clones in this sample may be carry-over from other donors' samples.

The genes are TRBV28 and TRBJ2-6; D remains ambiguous. CDR3 length: 15 amino acids. From germline, CDR1 is MDHEN and CDR2 SYDVKM. Between the trimmed V and J ends, which lost 6 bases and 2 bases, there was a span of 11 bases. The CDR3: CASSLDPPGANVLTF. As DNA, the CDR3 is TGTGCCAGCAGCCTAGATCCCCCTGGGGCCAACGTCCTGACTTTC.

The V gene is TRBV5-6, the J gene TRBJ1-5; D perhaps matches TRBD1 (5 bases). Trimming shortened V by 0 bases and J by 6 bases, and 16 bases separated the two germline ends. CDR1 SGHDT and CDR2 YYEEEE come from the germline V gene. The CDR3 is 16 residues long. The CDR3 nucleotides are TGTGCCAGCAGCTTGGGAGGTACGGGGGGTGCTCAGCCCCAGCATTTT. Translation gives CASSLGGTGGAQPQHF.

This clone was recorded once. The chain combines TRBV7-2 with TRBJ1-4, with D hard to call. The CDR3 is 16 residues long. Germline CDR1 SGHTA, CDR2 FQGNSA. Between the trimmed V and J ends, which lost 5 bases and 2 bases, there was a span of 15 bases. The DNA of the CDR3 is TGTGCCAGCAGCATAACGGGCCCGACCACTAATGAAAAACTGTTTTTT. It specifies CASSITGPTTNEKLFF.

Comments on this clone: Additional DNA sequences in this sample encode the identical CDR3. The chain couples TRBV18 to TRBJ2-1; maybe TRBD1 (6 bases). V was clipped by 6 bases and J by 0 bases, with 12 bases between them. There are 15 residues in the CDR3. Per germline, CDR1 KGHSH and CDR2 LQKENI. The CDR3 DNA is TGTGCCAGCTCGCCCACAGGGAGCTCCTACAATGAGCAGTTCTTC. Amino acid sequence: CASSPTGSSYNEQFF.

This chain links TRBV7-8 with TRBJ1-1, with TRBD1 as a possible D gene (5 bases). Trimming took off 4 bases at V and 4 bases at J, with 13 bases between the two ends. This CDR3 comprises 14 residues. Germline V lookup: CDR1 SGHVS, CDR2 FQNEAQ. The CDR3 loop reads CASSWDADITEAFF. The CDR3 nucleotides read TGTGCCAGCAGCTGGGACGCTGACATCACTGAAGCTTTCTTT.

This rearrangement joins TRBV11-2 to TRBJ2-5; D unresolved. This CDR3 region has 11 residues. CDR1 SGHAT and CDR2 FQNNGV come from the germline V gene. V was trimmed by 5 bases and J by 5 bases, leaving 6 bases between them. CDR3 loop: CASSETETQYF. DNA for the CDR3: TGTGCCAGCAGCGAAACGGAGACCCAGTACTTC.

The chain recombines TRBV4-1 with TRBJ2-7; 8 bases are shared with TRBD2. The CDR3 totals 21 residues. Germline values: CDR1 MGHRA, CDR2 YSYEKL. The ends lost 0 bases at V and 1 base at J; junction bases unmatched: 20. Written as DNA, the CDR3 is TGCGCCAGCAGCCAAGATCTCTTGCTCTGGAGTCCGCGCGGGAGGTCCTACGAGCAGTACTTC. Protein sequence: CASSQDLLLWSPRGRSYEQYF.

The rearrangement uses TRBV5-1 and TRBJ2-5, with D unresolved. V lost 4 bases and J lost 0, with 10 bases in between. Per germline, CDR1 SGHRS and CDR2 YFSETQ. This CDR3 contains 14 residues. The CDR3 nucleotides read TGCGCCAGCAGCCTGACACCGGACCAAGAGACCCAGTACTTC. Amino acid sequence: CASSLTPDQETQYF. The full variable domain, with the rest looked up from reference TRBV5-1 and TRBJ2-5, is KAGVTQTPRYLIKTRGQQVTLSCSPISGHRSVSWYQQTPGQGLQFLFEYFSETQRNKGNFPGRFSGRQFSNSRSEMNVSTLELGDSALYLCASSLTPDQETQYFGPGTRLLVL.

The chain has TRBV11-1 and TRBJ2-5; D is tentatively TRBD1 or TRBD2 (6 bases each). The germline CDR1 and CDR2 sequences are SGHAT and FQDESV (reference sequence). The V and J ends lost 5 bases and 7 bases respectively, with 17 bases between them. The CDR3 consists of 14 residues. In DNA, the CDR3 is TGTGCCAGCAGCCGAGGGGGAATGGAGGGGACCCAGTACTTC. It translates to CASSRGGMEGTQYF.

The chain links TRBV28 to TRBJ1-1; 7 nucleotides match TRBD1. Germline CDR1 MDHEN, CDR2 SYDVKM. The CDR3 contains 12 residues. The J segment lost 7 bases and the V segment lost 8 bases, leaving 7 bases of the junction unmatched. CDR3 coding DNA: TGTGCCAGCGGAATACGACAGGGTGAAGCTTTCTTT. It codes for CASGIRQGEAFF.

J is TRBJ2-2 and V is TRBV25-1; 8 nucleotides align to TRBD2. Trimming cost V 3 bases and J 6 bases; bases outside gene matches: 9. The CDR3 consists of 16 residues. The germline V gene encodes CDR1 MGHDK and CDR2 SYGVNS. The CDR3 DNA follows: TGTGCCAGCAGTGAGTTTTTCGGGAGGGACGCCGGGGAGCTGTTTTTT. This gives the protein CASSEFFGRDAGELFF.

The chain couples TRBV6-1 to TRBJ2-4, with 9 bases identical to TRBD1. The trim removed 1 base at V and 0 bases at J, leaving 4 bases unmatched. The germline CDR1 and CDR2 sequences are MNHNS and SASEGT. The CDR3 is made up of 17 amino acids. The CDR3 DNA sequence: TGTGCCAGCAGTGAAGGGACAGGGGCTATAGCCAAAAACATTCAGTACTTC. Translated, it gives CASSEGTGAIAKNIQYF.

The chain combines TRBV15 with TRBJ1-3; the D is unclear. There are 13 residues in the CDR3. V dropped 7 bases and J dropped 3 bases, with 10 bases sitting between them. From germline, CDR1 is LNHNV and CDR2 YYDKDF (reference sequence). The CDR3 region has the DNA TGTGCCACCACGAGAGGGTTTGGAAACACCATATATTTT. Translated: CATTRGFGNTIYF.

Remarks on this clone: The same CDR3 arises from other DNA sequences in this sample as well. The chain employs TRBV28 and TRBJ2-7, with 7 positions matching TRBD1. Trimming took 2 bases from V and 6 from J; bases not matched to a gene: 10. The germline CDR1 and CDR2 sequences are MDHEN and SYDVKM. The CDR3 runs 15 residues. CDR3 sequence: CASSLRGQGVREQYF. The CDR3 nucleotides are TGTGCCAGCAGTTTAAGGGGGCAGGGGGTCCGCGAGCAGTACTTC. Using reference TRBV28 and TRBJ2-7 for the parts outside the CDR3, the full variable domain is DVKVTQSSRYLVKRTGEKVFLECVQDMDHENMFWYRQDPGLGLRLIYFSYDVKMKEKGDIPEGYSVSREKKERFSLILESASTNQTSMYLCASSLRGQGVREQYFGPGTRLTVT.

The chain uses TRBV13 and TRBJ2-1, with D tentatively TRBD2 (5 bases). Trimming cost V 5 bases and J 4 bases, with 12 bases left between them. CDR1 and CDR2 from the germline V gene are PRHDT and FYEKMQ (reference sequence). This CDR3 has 14 amino acids. CDR3 region: CASSLRTVYNEQFF. The CDR3 DNA sequence: TGTGCCAGCAGCCTACGGACTGTTTACAATGAGCAGTTCTTC. The full variable domain, rest sourced from reference TRBV13 and TRBJ2-1, is AAGVIQSPRHLIKEKRETATLKCYPIPRHDTVYWYQQGPGQDPQFLISFYEKMQSDKGSIPDRFSAQQFSDYHSELNMSSLELGDSALYFCASSLRTVYNEQFFGPGTRLTVL.